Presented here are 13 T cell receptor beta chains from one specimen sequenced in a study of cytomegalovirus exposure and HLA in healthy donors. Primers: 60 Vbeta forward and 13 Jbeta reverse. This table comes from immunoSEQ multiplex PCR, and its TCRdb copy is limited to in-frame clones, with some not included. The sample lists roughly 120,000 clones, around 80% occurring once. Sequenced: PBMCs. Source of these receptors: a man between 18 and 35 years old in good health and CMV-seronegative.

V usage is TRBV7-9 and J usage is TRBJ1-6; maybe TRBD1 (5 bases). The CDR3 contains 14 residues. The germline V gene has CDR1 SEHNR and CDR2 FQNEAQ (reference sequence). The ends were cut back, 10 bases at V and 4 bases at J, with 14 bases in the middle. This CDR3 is CATSSGGYNSPLHF. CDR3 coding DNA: TGTGCCACCTCCTCGGGGGGGTATAATTCACCCCTCCACTTT.

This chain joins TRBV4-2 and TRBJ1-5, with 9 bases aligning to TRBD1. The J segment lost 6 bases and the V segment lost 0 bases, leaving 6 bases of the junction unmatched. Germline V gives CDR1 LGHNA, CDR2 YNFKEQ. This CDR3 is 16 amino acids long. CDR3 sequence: CASSQERTGDSQPQHF. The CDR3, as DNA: TGTGCCAGCAGCCAAGAAAGGACAGGGGACTCTCAGCCCCAGCATTTT.

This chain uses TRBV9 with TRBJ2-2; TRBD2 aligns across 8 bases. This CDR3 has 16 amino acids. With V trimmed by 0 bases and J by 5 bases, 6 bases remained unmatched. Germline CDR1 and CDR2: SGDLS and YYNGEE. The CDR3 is CASSVEAGVGTGELFF. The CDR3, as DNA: TGTGCCAGCAGCGTAGAAGCGGGAGTGGGTACCGGGGAGCTGTTTTTT.

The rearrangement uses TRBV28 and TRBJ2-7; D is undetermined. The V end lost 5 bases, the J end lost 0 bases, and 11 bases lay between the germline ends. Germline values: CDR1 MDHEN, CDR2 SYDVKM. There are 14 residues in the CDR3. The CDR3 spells CASSPETSSYEQYF. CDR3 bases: TGTGCCAGCAGTCCCGAGACAAGCTCCTACGAGCAGTACTTC.

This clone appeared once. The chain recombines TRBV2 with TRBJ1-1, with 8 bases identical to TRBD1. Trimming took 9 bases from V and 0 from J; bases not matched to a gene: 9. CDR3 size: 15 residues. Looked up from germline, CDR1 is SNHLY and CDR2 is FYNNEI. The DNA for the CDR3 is TGTGCCAGGGACAGGACAGGGAGGATGAACACTGAAGCTTTCTTT. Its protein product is CARDRTGRMNTEAFF.

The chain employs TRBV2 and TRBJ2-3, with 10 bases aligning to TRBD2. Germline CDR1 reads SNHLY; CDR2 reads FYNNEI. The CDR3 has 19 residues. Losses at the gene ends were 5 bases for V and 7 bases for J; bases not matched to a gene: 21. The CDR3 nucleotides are TGTGCCAGCAGTCAACTGATAAAAACTAGCGGGGCCCGGGGAAATACGCAGTATTTT. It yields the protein CASSQLIKTSGARGNTQYF.

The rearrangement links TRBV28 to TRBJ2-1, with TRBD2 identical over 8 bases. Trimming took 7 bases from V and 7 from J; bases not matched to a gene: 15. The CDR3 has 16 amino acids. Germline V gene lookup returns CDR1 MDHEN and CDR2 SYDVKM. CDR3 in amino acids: CASTLGTRGVWNEQFF. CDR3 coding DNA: TGTGCCAGCACCTTAGGGACTAGAGGTGTTTGGAATGAGCAGTTCTTC.

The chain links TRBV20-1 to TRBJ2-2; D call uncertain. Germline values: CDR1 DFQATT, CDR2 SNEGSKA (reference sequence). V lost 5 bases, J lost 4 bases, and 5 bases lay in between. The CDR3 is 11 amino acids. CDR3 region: CSAPRTGELFF. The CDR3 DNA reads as TGCAGTGCTCCCCGCACCGGGGAGCTGTTTTTT.

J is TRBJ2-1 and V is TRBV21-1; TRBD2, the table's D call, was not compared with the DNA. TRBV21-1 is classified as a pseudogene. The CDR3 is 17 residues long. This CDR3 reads CASTRAINGSSYNEQFF. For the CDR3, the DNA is TGTGCCAGCACCAGAGCTATCAACGGGAGCTCCTACAATGAGCAGTTCTTC.

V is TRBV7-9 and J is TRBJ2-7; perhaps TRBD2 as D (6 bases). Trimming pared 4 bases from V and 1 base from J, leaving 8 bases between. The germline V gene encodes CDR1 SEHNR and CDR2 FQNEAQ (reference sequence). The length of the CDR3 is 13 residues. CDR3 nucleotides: TGTGCCAGCAGCTCCGGAGGGTCCTACGAGCAGTACTTC. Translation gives CASSSGGSYEQYF. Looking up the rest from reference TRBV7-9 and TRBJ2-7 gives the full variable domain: DTGVSQNPRHKITKRGQNVTFRCDPISEHNRLYWYRQTLGQGPEFLTYFQNEAQLEKSRLLSDRFSAERPKGSFSTLEIQRTEQGDSAMYLCASSSGGSYEQYFGPGTRLTVT.

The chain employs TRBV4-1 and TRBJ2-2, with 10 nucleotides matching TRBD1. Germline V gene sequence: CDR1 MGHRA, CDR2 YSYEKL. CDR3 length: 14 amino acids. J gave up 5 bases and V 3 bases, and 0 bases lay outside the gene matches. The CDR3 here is CASSQGQGTGELFF. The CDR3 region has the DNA TGCGCCAGCAGCCAGGGACAGGGGACCGGGGAGCTGTTTTTT.

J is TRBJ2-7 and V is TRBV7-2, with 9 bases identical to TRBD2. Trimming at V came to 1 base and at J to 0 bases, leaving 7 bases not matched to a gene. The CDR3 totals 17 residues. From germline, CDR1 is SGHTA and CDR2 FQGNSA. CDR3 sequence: CASSLGWAAGGSYEQYF. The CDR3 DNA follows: TGTGCCAGCAGCTTAGGTTGGGCAGCGGGAGGCTCCTACGAGCAGTACTTC.

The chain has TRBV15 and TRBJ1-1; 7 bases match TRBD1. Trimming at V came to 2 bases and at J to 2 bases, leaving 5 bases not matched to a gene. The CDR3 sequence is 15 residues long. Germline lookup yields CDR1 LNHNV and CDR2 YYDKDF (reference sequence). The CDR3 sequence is CATSRFRGENTEAFF. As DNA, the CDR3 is TGTGCCACCAGCAGATTCAGGGGGGAAAACACTGAAGCTTTCTTT.